The rows below give T cell receptor beta chains drawn from one sample of a study of blood T cell repertoires in COVID-19. The repertoire was sequenced with immunoSEQ multiplex PCR; TCRdb's copy has only in-frame clones and lacks some. The data show approximately 220,000 clones, with about 85% seen just once and roughly 2.8% held by the top ten. The sequencing input was peripheral blood. Receptor source: a man aged 45-60 years who had recovered from COVID-19. The CDR3 runs from the conserved cysteine through the conserved F or W. Fields, in order: V gene, CDR3 protein.

TRBV5-8	CASSLRGFSNQPQHF
TRBV5-8	CASSPGQRSEKLFF
TRBV19	CATRQGTGDQPQHF
TRBV9	CASSAPASGANEQFF
TRBV30	CAWSRADYEQYF
TRBV28	CASSLPSGRVGKNIQYF
TRBV6-5	CASSYLADYGYTF
TRBV6-5	CASKERQGKSYGYTF
TRBV18	CASSPRTSGSQNEQFF
TRBV10-3	CAISESGQDFSEQFF
TRBV30	CAWSAPQTGNYGYTF
TRBV10-1	CASGTLNGDTQYF
TRBV2	CASSEEQNRYNEQFF
TRBV5-1	CASTNPFSGQETQYF
TRBV7-7	CASSQGQGVSYEQYF
TRBV4-2	CASSLAGVGTDTQYF
TRBV5-6	CASSLTSGYYEQYF
TRBV7-2	CASSLGLAGSNTQSIQYF
TRBV19	CASSPRTGELFF
TRBV23-1	CASSQQGARTEAFF
TRBV13	CASSLGAGNTGELFF
TRBV19	CASSIPSGMRNTQYF
TRBV5-1	CASSLVGLAGVGSYNEQFF
TRBV18	CASSPPGQGAGGSLHF
TRBV18	CASSTIGEAEAFF
TRBV24-1	CATGMAGTSTDTQYF
TRBV7-9	CASSFGTSGTYNEQFF
TRBV2	CASKLRVTFSSYNEQFF
TRBV27	CASSLPPRTGNHEQYF
TRBV5-8	CASSLLSRWFSNQPQHF
TRBV28	CASRTGFGNQPQHF
TRBV29-1	CSAIRVTDTQYF
TRBV13	CASSLLRQGRTYNEQFF
TRBV29-1	CSVGRLADTDTQYF
TRBV20-1	CSASLQGSDGYTF
TRBV7-2	CASSLVPAGAPPDTQYF
TRBV5-1	CASSLDALAGMTGELFF
TRBV5-1	CASSNPGQVYEQYF
TRBV12-3/TRBV12-4	CASSLMTAEQYF
TRBV27	CASRGVAGVNEQFF
TRBV28	CASIPLTGFMNTEAFF
TRBV27	CASSLRRTGGLVETQYF
TRBV7-9	CASSPWVQGSGYGYTF
TRBV7-2	CASSLAGFNSPLHF
TRBV19	CASNSRELSTDTQYF
TRBV11-3	CASSFSGASYNEQFF
TRBV27	CASSLSAGPVYEQYF
TRBV27	CASSLGHSYEQYF
TRBV28	CASSLFHQEIGYTF
TRBV3-1/TRBV3-2	CASTGLAGTPDTQYF
TRBV2	CASSEVSESQQFF
TRBV28	CASSLLVVGGQINYGYTF
TRBV28	CASSLSAGGNTIYF
TRBV18	CASSHGQGLRGEQYF
TRBV5-4	CASSRGGGRDNEKLFF
TRBV28	CASSSLDRPNTEAFF